Following are 30 T cell receptor beta chains from one sample sequenced in a study of T cells in Graves' hyperthyroidism and ophthalmopathy. RNA transcripts yielded amplified TCR beta CDR3 regions. HTBI primers drove first-round RT-PCR of the TCR CDR3. TCRdb reprocessed the multiplex PCR reads via MiXCR and lists one record per CDR3 protein. The profile covers 250,000 to 350,000 distinct CDR3 sequences, with over 15% appearing a single time and approximately 60% taken by the ten largest. Sequencing was carried out using blood. The source of these receptors is a woman aged 55-75 years with Graves' ophthalmopathy.

This clonotype was observed at least ten times. The J gene is TRBJ2-7, the V gene TRBV7-8; D unresolved. Trimming removed 5 bases from V and 5 bases from J, with 7 bases in between. CDR1 and CDR2 (germline): SGHVS, FQNEAQ. There are 11 residues in the CDR3. The CDR3 protein is CASSQENEQYF. In nucleotides, the CDR3 is TGTGCCAGCAGCCAAGAGAACGAGCAGTACTTC. Full variable domain (outside the CDR3, taken from reference TRBV7-8 and TRBJ2-7): GAGVSQSPRYKVAKRGQDVALRCDPISGHVSLFWYQQALGQGPEFLTYFQNEAQLDKSGLPSDRFFAERPEGSVSTLKIQRTQQEDSAVYLCASSQENEQYFGPGTRLTVT.

The table lists this clonotype with many counts. This chain links TRBV12-3 or TRBV12-4 with TRBJ2-7; D gene ambiguous. The CDR3 contains 14 residues. Trimming took off 6 bases at V and 0 bases at J, with 12 bases between the two ends. DNA for the CDR3: TGTGCCAGCAGCCAGAGCCACAGCTCCTACGAGCAGTACTTC. Protein: CASSQSHSSYEQYF.

The J gene is TRBJ2-1, the V gene TRBV24-1; no definite D call. Germline assignment: CDR1 KGHDR and CDR2 SFDVKD. The CDR3 is made up of 13 amino acids. V lost 5 bases, J lost 14 bases, and 18 bases lay in between. Written as DNA, the CDR3 is TGTGCCACCAGTGTAGGGATTCGGAGCCCCGAGTTCTTC. This sequence encodes CATSVGIRSPEFF.

The chain uses TRBV15 and TRBJ2-7, with TRBD2 matching over 10 bases. The germline gives CDR1 LNHNV, CDR2 YYDKDF (reference sequence). J lost 7 bases, V lost 1 base, and 7 bases had no gene match. CDR3 size: 15 residues. CDR3 bases: TGTGCCACCAGCAGAGTATTAGCGGGAGGAGGGGAGCAGTACTTC. Amino acid sequence: CATSRVLAGGGEQYF.

This clonotype was seen at least ten times. The CDR3 loop reads CASRLQGPNTEAFF. CDR3 coding DNA: TGTGCCAGCAGACTACAGGGCCCGAACACTGAAGCTTTCTTT. V and J are TRBV2 and TRBJ1-1; possible D gene TRBD1, 6 bases. The CDR3 has 14 amino acids. Trimming took off 6 bases at V and 1 base at J, with 12 bases between the two ends. Germline V lookup: CDR1 SNHLY, CDR2 FYNNEI.

Ten or more counts support this clonotype. The J gene is TRBJ2-3, the V gene TRBV10-3, with TRBD2 matching 13 bases. The CDR3 loop spans 15 amino acids. Per germline, CDR1 ENHRY and CDR2 SYGVKD. The J segment lost 3 bases and the V segment lost 4 bases, leaving 1 base of the junction unmatched. CDR3 bases: TGTGCCATCAGTGGGACTAGCGGGAGTACAGATACGCAGTATTTT. The encoded protein is CAISGTSGSTDTQYF.

This clonotype was seen at least ten times. V and J are TRBV11-2 and TRBJ1-1; D is perhaps TRBD1 (5 bases). V was trimmed by 2 bases and J by 7 bases, leaving 14 bases between them. The germline gives CDR1 SGHAT, CDR2 FQNNGV. The length of the CDR3 is 14 residues. The CDR3 nucleotides read TGTGCCAGCAGCTTATCGGGAGGGGATCATGAAGCTTTCTTT. It codes for CASSLSGGDHEAFF.

The V and J genes are TRBV18 and TRBJ1-3; D unclear. The V gene lost 4 bases and the J gene lost 0 bases, with 13 bases spanning the gap. Germline V CDR1 and CDR2: KGHSH, LQKENI. The CDR3 consists of 16 residues. The CDR3 region has the DNA TGTGCCAGCTCACTCCTCGACGGCAGCTCTGGAAACACCATATATTTT. Its translation is CASSLLDGSSGNTIYF.

The V call is TRBV6-1, the J call TRBJ2-7; D is undetermined. Trimming cost V 6 bases and J 6 bases, with 9 bases left between them. The CDR3 loop spans 11 amino acids. CDR1 and CDR2 from the germline V gene are MNHNS and SASEGT. The CDR3 DNA reads as TGTGCCAGCAGGCTTGGGGTCGAGCAGTACTTC. Translation gives CASRLGVEQYF.

This clonotype was counted between two and nine times. The chain is built from TRBV5-5 and TRBJ2-2; D possibly corresponds to TRBD2 (6 bases). The V gene lost 0 bases and the J gene lost 2 bases, with 8 bases spanning the gap. Germline-derived CDR1 and CDR2 are SGHKS and YYEKEE (reference sequence). The CDR3 contains 15 residues. CDR3 nucleotide sequence: TGTGCCAGCAGCTTGGTGGGGGGAAACACCGGGGAGCTGTTTTTT. This gives the protein CASSLVGGNTGELFF. The whole variable domain, filled in from reference TRBV5-5 and TRBJ2-2, reads DAGVTQSPTHLIKTRGQQVTLRCSPISGHKSVSWYQQVLGQGPQFIFQYYEKEERGRGNFPDRFSARQFPNYSSELNVNALLLGDSALYLCASSLVGGNTGELFFGEGSRLTVL.

This clonotype was observed many times. The genes are TRBV11-2 and TRBJ1-2; D uncertain. The CDR3 is made up of 14 amino acids. CDR1 is SGHAT and CDR2 is FQNNGV in the germline V gene. V was trimmed by 1 base and J by 6 bases, leaving 12 bases between them. The CDR3 DNA reads TGTGCCAGCAGCTTAGCGGTGTACGGGGATGGCTACACCTTC. Residues: CASSLAVYGDGYTF.

This clonotype occurred many times. CDR3 in DNA: TGTGCCAGCAGCTCTCGCATGCATCTAAGACTAGCGGGAGGGCCGAGGAATGAGCAGTTCTTC. This gives the protein CASSSRMHLRLAGGPRNEQFF. The rearrangement uses TRBV7-3 and TRBJ2-1, with 14 bases fitting TRBD2. The CDR3 totals 21 residues. The V and J ends lost 4 bases and 7 bases, in that order; junction bases with no gene match: 21. The germline gives CDR1 SGHTA, CDR2 FQGTGA. The whole variable domain, filled in from reference TRBV7-3 and TRBJ2-1, reads GAGVSQTPSNKVTEKGKYVELRCDPISGHTALYWYRQSLGQGPEFLIYFQGTGAADDSGLPNDRFFAVRPEGSVSTLKIQRTERGDSAVYLCASSSRMHLRLAGGPRNEQFFGPGTRLTVL.

This clonotype has at least ten counts. This chain joins TRBV18 and TRBJ1-2; D is perhaps TRBD1 (5 bases). The CDR3 loop spans 14 amino acids. The germline gives CDR1 KGHSH, CDR2 LQKENI. V was trimmed by 0 bases and J by 2 bases, leaving 7 bases between them. CDR3 nucleotides: TGTGCCAGCTCACCACCTGCAGGGAACTATGGCTACACCTTC. Translation gives CASSPPAGNYGYTF.

This clonotype was recorded many times. The J gene is TRBJ2-6, the V gene TRBV5-1; perhaps TRBD1 as D (5 bases). Germline V CDR1 and CDR2: SGHRS, YFSETQ. The CDR3 has 17 amino acids. The V and J ends lost 2 bases and 0 bases respectively, with 12 bases between them. Here the CDR3 DNA reads TGCGCCAGCAGCTTAGAGCCTACAGGCTCTGGGGCCAACGTCCTGACTTTC. This sequence encodes CASSLEPTGSGANVLTF.

In its sample, this clonotype was seen once. CDR3 in amino acids: CASSRTSGDLEQFF. The DNA of the CDR3 is TGTGCCAGCAGTCGGACTAGCGGGGACCTTGAGCAGTTCTTC. This rearrangement joins TRBV28 to TRBJ2-1, with TRBD2 matching 12 bases. This CDR3 has 14 amino acids. The V segment lost 5 bases and the J segment 9 bases; nucleotides outside the gene matches: 5. Germline loops: CDR1 MDHEN, CDR2 SYDVKM.

This clonotype has more than one count but fewer than ten. Here the CDR3 reads CSAQPMDRVYEQYF. The CDR3, as DNA: TGCAGTGCCCAACCCATGGACAGGGTCTACGAGCAGTACTTC. V is TRBV20-1 and J is TRBJ2-7; TRBD1 matches 8 bases. V shed 6 bases and J 3 bases; nucleotides not matched to a gene: 10. Germline CDR1 is DFQATT and CDR2 is SNEGSKA (reference sequence). The CDR3 is 14 amino acids.

This clonotype has more than one count but fewer than ten. The rearrangement uses TRBV13 and TRBJ2-3; D unresolved. The V gene's germline CDR1 is PRHDT and CDR2 FYEKMQ (reference sequence). The CDR3 is 12 residues long. The V and J ends lost 0 bases and 14 bases respectively, with 12 bases between them. Written as DNA, the CDR3 is TGTGCCAGCAGCTTAGGGGCTTATCTTCCGTATTTT. This sequence encodes CASSLGAYLPYF.

This clonotype was seen a few times. The chain links TRBV28 to TRBJ2-6; D assignment may be TRBD1 or TRBD2 (5 bases each). The CDR3 totals 16 residues. V gave up 4 bases and J gave up 0 bases, with 10 bases separating them. CDR1 and CDR2 (germline): MDHEN, SYDVKM. CDR3 sequence reads: CASSSTGTSGANVLTF. The DNA for the CDR3 is TGTGCCAGCAGTTCGACCGGGACCTCTGGGGCCAACGTCCTGACTTTC.

This clonotype was observed a few times. J is TRBJ1-1 and V is TRBV19; perhaps TRBD1 as D (6 bases). Germline CDR1 LNHDA, CDR2 SQIVND (reference sequence). V gave up 4 bases and J gave up 1 base, with 13 bases separating them. The CDR3 runs to 15 residues. The CDR3 loop is CASSSVGGRNTEAFF. The CDR3 region has the DNA TGTGCCAGTAGTAGTGTTGGGGGGCGGAACACTGAAGCTTTCTTT.

The table lists this clonotype with many counts. The DNA of the CDR3 is TGTGCCAGCAGTTTTGGGGATAGCACTGAAGCTTTCTTT. This codes for CASSFGDSTEAFF. The chain combines TRBV12-3 or TRBV12-4 with TRBJ1-1, with unresolved D. The CDR3 length is 13 residues. V dropped 3 bases and J dropped 4 bases, with 9 bases sitting between them.

This clonotype was counted only a few times. This sequence joins TRBV11-2 and TRBJ2-3; a weak D match, TRBD1 (6 bases). V was pared by 3 bases and J by 2 bases, with 18 bases between. CDR3 size: 17 residues. Germline CDR1 SGHAT, CDR2 FQNNGV. For the CDR3, the DNA is TGTGCCAGCAGCTTTGGTTCGTGGGGGCACCTCACAGATACGCAGTATTTT. This encodes CASSFGSWGHLTDTQYF.

J is TRBJ2-4 and V is TRBV7-3, with D hard to call. Trimming took off 5 bases at V and 6 bases at J, with 14 bases between the two ends. This CDR3 region has 14 residues. Germline CDR1 and CDR2: SGHTA and FQGTGA. CDR3 coding DNA: TGTGCCAGCAGCCCGTTCCCGTCCGGAAACATTCAGTACTTC. This codes for CASSPFPSGNIQYF.

This clonotype has only a few counts. The chain recombines TRBV20-1 with TRBJ2-7, with TRBD2 identical over 8 bases. Germline CDR1 reads DFQATT; CDR2 reads SNEGSKA (reference sequence). The CDR3 runs to 15 residues. V dropped 0 bases and J dropped 3; count of bases not matched to a gene: 7. CDR3 bases: TGCAGTGCTAGAGATCGGGGGGGCCCAGTCTACGAGCAGTACTTC. Translation gives CSARDRGGPVYEQYF.

The V call is TRBV12-3 or TRBV12-4, the J call TRBJ1-2, with 7 bases identical to TRBD1. The CDR3 length is 14 residues. Trimming cost V 7 bases and J 1 base; bases outside gene matches: 6. The DNA of the CDR3 is TGTGCCAGCACCTCGACAGGGTTTAACTATGGCTACACCTTC. Translation: CASTSTGFNYGYTF.

This clonotype was seen ten or more times. The chain has TRBV7-3 and TRBJ2-3; D might be TRBD2 (6 bases). The CDR3 covers 13 residues. V gave up 2 bases and J gave up 5 bases, with 8 bases separating them. CDR1 and CDR2 (germline): SGHTA, FQGTGA. The CDR3 reads CASSLDGRDTQYF. The CDR3 nucleotides read TGTGCCAGCAGCTTAGACGGGAGAGATACGCAGTATTTT.

This clonotype was found many times. The chain employs TRBV28 and TRBJ2-4; D perhaps matches TRBD2 (5 bases). V lost 7 bases and J 0 bases, leaving 13 bases between the germline ends. The germline CDR1 and CDR2 sequences are MDHEN and SYDVKM. The CDR3 runs 15 residues. CDR3 protein: CASTPGSLAKNIQYF. CDR3 DNA: TGTGCCAGCACCCCGGGGTCTTTAGCCAAAAACATTCAGTACTTC.

This chain connects TRBV3-1 to TRBJ2-5; possible D gene TRBD1, 6 bases. Germline CDR1 is LGHDT and CDR2 is YNNKEL (reference sequence). CDR3 length: 14 residues. V lost 4 bases to trimming and J lost 3 bases, with 12 bases between them. The CDR3 nucleotides read TGTGCCAGCAGCCCGCAGGGGAATGAAGAGACCCAGTACTTC. Its translation: CASSPQGNEETQYF.

This clonotype has just a few counts. The V gene is TRBV29-1, the J gene TRBJ2-5; D is perhaps TRBD1 or TRBD2 (5 bases each). V shed 4 bases and J shed 5 bases, with 14 bases lying between them. This CDR3 spans 13 amino acids. In germline, CDR1 is SQVTM, CDR2 ANQGSEA. CDR3 sequence: CSVVGRGWETQYF. CDR3 in DNA: TGCAGCGTTGTGGGGCGCGGGTGGGAGACCCAGTACTTC.

The chain carries TRBV20-1 and TRBJ1-2, with D possibly TRBD1 on 6 matching bases. CDR3 length: 14 residues. Germline CDR1 reads DFQATT; CDR2 reads SNEGSKA (reference sequence). Trimming removed 1 base from V and 5 bases from J, with 14 bases in between. Here the CDR3 reads CSARAALGAYGYTF. The CDR3 DNA follows: TGCAGTGCTAGAGCGGCATTGGGGGCGTATGGCTACACCTTC.

In the case of this clonotype: A much bigger clone sits one base away, suggesting this may be a read error. The chain carries TRBV7-2 and TRBJ1-5; D remains unclear. Germline assignment: CDR1 SGHTA and CDR2 FQGNSA. This CDR3 comprises 14 residues. CDR3 protein: CASSPGYSNQSQHF. CDR3 DNA: TGTGCCAGCAGCCCAGGATATAGCAATCAGTCCCAGCATTTT.